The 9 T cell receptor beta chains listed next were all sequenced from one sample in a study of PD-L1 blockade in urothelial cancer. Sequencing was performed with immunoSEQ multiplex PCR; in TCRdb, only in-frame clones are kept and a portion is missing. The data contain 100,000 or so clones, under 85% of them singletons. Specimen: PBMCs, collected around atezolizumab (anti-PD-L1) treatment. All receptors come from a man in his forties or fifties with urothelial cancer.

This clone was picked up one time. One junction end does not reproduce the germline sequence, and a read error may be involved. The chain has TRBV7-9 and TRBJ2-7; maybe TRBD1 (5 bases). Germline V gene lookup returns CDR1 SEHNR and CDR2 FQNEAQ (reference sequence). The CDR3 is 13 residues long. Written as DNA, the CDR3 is TGTGCCAGCAGCGTAGCTCAGGGTTACGAGCAGTACTTC. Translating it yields CASSVAQGYEQYF.

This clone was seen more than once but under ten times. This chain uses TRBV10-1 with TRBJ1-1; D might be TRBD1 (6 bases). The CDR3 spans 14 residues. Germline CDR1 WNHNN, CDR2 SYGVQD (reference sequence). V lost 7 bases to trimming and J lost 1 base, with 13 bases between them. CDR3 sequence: CASTAGAGNTEAFF. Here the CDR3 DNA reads TGCGCCAGCACCGCAGGGGCGGGGAACACTGAAGCTTTCTTT.

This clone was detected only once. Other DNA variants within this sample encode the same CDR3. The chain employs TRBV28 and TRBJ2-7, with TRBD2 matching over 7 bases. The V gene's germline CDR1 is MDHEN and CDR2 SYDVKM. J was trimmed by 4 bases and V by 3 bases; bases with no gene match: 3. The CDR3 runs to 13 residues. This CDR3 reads CASSLRGTYEQYF. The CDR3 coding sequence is TGTGCCAGCAGTTTGCGGGGGACTTACGAGCAGTACTTC.

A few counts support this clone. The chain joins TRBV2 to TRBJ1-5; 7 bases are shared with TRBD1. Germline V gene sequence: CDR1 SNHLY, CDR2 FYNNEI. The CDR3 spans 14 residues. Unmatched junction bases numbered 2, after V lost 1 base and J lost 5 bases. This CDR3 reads CASSEDRGDQPQHF. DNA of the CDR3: TGTGCCAGCAGTGAAGACAGGGGAGATCAGCCCCAGCATTTT.

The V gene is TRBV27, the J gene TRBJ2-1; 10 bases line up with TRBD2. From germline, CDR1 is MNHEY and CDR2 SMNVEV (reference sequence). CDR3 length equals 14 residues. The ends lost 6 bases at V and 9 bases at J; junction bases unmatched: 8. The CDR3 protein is CASSPQLAGTEQFF. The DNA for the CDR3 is TGTGCCAGCAGCCCCCAACTAGCGGGAACTGAGCAGTTCTTC.

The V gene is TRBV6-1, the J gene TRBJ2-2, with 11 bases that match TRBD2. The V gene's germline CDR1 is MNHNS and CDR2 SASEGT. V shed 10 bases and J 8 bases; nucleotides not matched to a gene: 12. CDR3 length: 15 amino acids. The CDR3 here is CATLGKTSGTGELFF. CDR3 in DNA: TGTGCCACCCTGGGGAAGACTAGCGGGACTGGGGAGCTGTTTTTT.

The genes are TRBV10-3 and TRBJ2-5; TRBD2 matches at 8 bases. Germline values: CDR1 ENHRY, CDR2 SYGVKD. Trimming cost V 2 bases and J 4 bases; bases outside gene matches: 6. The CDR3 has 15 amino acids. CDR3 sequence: CAISESGSLGETQYF. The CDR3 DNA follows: TGTGCCATCAGTGAGAGCGGGAGCCTTGGAGAGACCCAGTACTTC.

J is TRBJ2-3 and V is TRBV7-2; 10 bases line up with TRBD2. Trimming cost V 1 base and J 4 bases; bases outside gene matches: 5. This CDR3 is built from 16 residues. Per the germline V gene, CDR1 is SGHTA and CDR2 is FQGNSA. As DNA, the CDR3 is TGTGCCAGCAGCTTAGGCCTAGCGGGAGCAGCAGATACGCAGTATTTT. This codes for CASSLGLAGAADTQYF. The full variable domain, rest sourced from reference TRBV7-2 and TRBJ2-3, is GAGVSQSPSNKVTEKGKDVELRCDPISGHTALYWYRQSLGQGLEFLIYFQGNSAPDKSGLPSDRFSAERTGGSVSTLTIQRTQQEDSAVYLCASSLGLAGAADTQYFGPGTRLTVL.

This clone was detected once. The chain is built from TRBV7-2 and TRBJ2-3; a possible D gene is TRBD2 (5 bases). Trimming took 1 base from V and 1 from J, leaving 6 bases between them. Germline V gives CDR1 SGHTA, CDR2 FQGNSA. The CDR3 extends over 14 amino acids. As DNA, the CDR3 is TGTGCCAGCAGCTTAGGAGGGCGCACAGATACGCAGTATTTT. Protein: CASSLGGRTDTQYF.